Included here is one TCR beta chain sequence, with context. Its antigen remains undetermined. Per-base qualities were not stored, and no clone one base away is much larger. Spanning cysteine to phenylalanine, the CDR3 consists of 14 amino acids. Only CDR3 DNA is held: 42 bases, read in frame from base 1. Between the V and J ends, shortened by 3 bases and 2 bases respectively, the junction contains 11 bases. CDR1 MDHEN and CDR2 SYDVKM are derived from the germline V gene. Library preparation used the immunoSEQ multiplex PCR assay. For most patients, high-throughput TCR-beta CDR3 sequencing of genomic DNA was performed by Adaptive Biotechnologies. The authors processed their data as follows. Adaptive's ImmunoSEQ software supplied the TCR sequencing data for roughly 17 patients, while MiXCR and VDJtools were used to process a few other patients. CDR3 nucleotide sequences shared between donor and recipient were removed because the origin of such sequences could not be assigned. At least 2-fold expansion over unstimulated cells and a minimum CFSE-low frequency of 0.002% (template counts) or 0.001% (read counts) were required for clones to be classified as alloreactive. Mappable clones were those detected in sequenced pre-transplant spleen, lymph node, or MLR CFSE-low populations of the donor or recipient. Cumulative frequency of alloreactive clones was calculated as a percentage of all sequences weighted by copy number. TCRdb holds this immuneACCESS table with in-frame rearrangements only. Some clones are missing; in checked studies, unresolved V genes explain under half, and the rest has no known cause. V and J calls plus clone size are reproduced from that table; the DNA served to infer D and trimming. The sample records more than 9,000 clones, 78% of which are singletons. Around 22% of the sample goes to the ten largest clones.

The sample is drawn from a study of graft-versus-host responses after intestinal transplantation (dated by TCRdb to about 2021). In terms of the full investigation: The transplants that recipients got were multivisceral, liver-intestinal, or isolated intestinal. Every recipient was given anti-thymocyte globulin induction, followed by approximately three years of maintenance tacrolimus and steroids. After intestinal transplantation, graft-versus-host and host-versus-graft alloreactive T cell clones in the graft, circulation and bone marrow were tracked using bulk TCR-beta CDR3 sequencing. To identify alloreactive clones, pre-transplant mixed lymphocyte reaction products were sequenced and then compared with unstimulated pre-transplant donor and recipient T cells. Of the roughly 24 intestinal transplant recipients enrolled in the cohort, one of whom was a retransplant, a few patients without pretransplant specimens were excluded. Donor T cell macrochimerism was defined as a peak of at least 4% donor T cells among recipient peripheral blood mononuclear cells. Samples from three later patients were sequenced in-house on an Illumina MiSeq with MiXCR processing rather than by the commercial service.

Intraepithelial and lamina propria lymphocytes were isolated from graft specimens using dithiothreitol, EDTA incubations and collagenase D digestion. Bulk TCR-beta sequencing was performed on serial intestinal graft biopsy specimens collected as late as 600 days after transplant. Beyond this particular receptor, the publication reports: GvH clones were detected in recipient bone marrow, and some of these GvH clones were observed earlier in ileal mucosa or blood, consistent with an intestinal mucosal origin. Patients with donor T cell macrochimerism had high GvH to HvG T cell clonal ratios in their allografts. Peak levels of circulating GvH clones were associated with declines in HvG clones early after transplant. The conclusions were limited by the relatively low number and heterogeneity of the intestinal transplant patients.

Sequencing was performed on ileum tissue, taken around 500 days after intestinal transplant. The chain uses TRBV28 and TRBJ2-7; the D gene assignment is perhaps TRBD1 or TRBD2, with each matching 5 bases. The sequence was obtained from a human patient who received an intestinal transplant, so some T cells may come from the graft donor. CDR3 reads: CASSLQGPTYEQYF. The DNA sequence is given as TGTGCCAGCAGTTTGCAGGGACCTACCTACGAGCAGTACTTC.